The source of this T cell receptor beta chain is a study of T cell clonotyping in hematopoietic cell transplantation. Study information: Recipients' pretransplant samples followed cytoreduction.

Broader study findings: Cells were unsorted, so CD4 and CD8 contributions were not separated. Pathologically expanded recipient clonotypes increased progressively from day 30 to day 180 as diversity fell.

Time point of the sample: recipient sample about 28 days before transplant, after cytoreduction. Recipient blood drawn about 28 days pretransplant and days 30, 100, 180 after. The protocol was immunoSEQ multiplex PCR, while the TCRdb copy is restricted to in-frame clones and leaves out a portion. The sample holds about 36,000 clones, 85% to 95% seen once. Comments on this clone: The antigen is unknown.

The source of this sequence is a man aged 35-49 years with chronic myeloid leukemia. Some clones in this sample may be carry-over from other donors' samples. The sample consisted of peripheral blood mononuclear cells, taken before stem cell transplant.

The CDR3 bases are TGTGCCAGCAGCTTGGCGGTTAACAAGGGGGAAAAGTTCTTC. It encodes CASSLAVNKGEKFF. V and J are TRBV5-4 and TRBJ2-1; a weak D match, TRBD1 (6 bases). The V gene's germline CDR1 is SGHNT and CDR2 YYREEE (reference sequence). V was clipped by 0 bases and J by 14 bases, with 18 bases between them. The CDR3 spans 14 residues.